The rows below give T cell receptor beta chains drawn from one sample of a study of T cell changes during pregnancy in multiple sclerosis. Clones were sequenced by immunoSEQ multiplex PCR, and TCRdb holds only the in-frame ones, with some missing. Of tens of thousands of clones listed, roughly 90% were seen once; the top ten hold 2% to 2.5%. This material consisted of peripheral blood, taken in the first trimester of pregnancy. These receptor sequences come from a female donor with multiple sclerosis, enrolled in a pregnancy study. Both conserved end residues are trimmed from each CDR3. Fields, in order: V gene, clone size, J gene, CDR3 protein. Only part of the rows carry a size: once, few, many, or a class if the clone is expanded.

V: TRBV5-4
size: NA
J: TRBJ1-2
CDR3: ASSSPGQGDLYGYT

V: TRBV11-2
size: NA
J: TRBJ2-3
CDR3: ASSYGLAGPDTQY

V: TRBV6-5
size: NA
J: TRBJ2-5
CDR3: ASSYLQGAEETQY

V: TRBV4-3
size: NA
J: TRBJ2-1
CDR3: ASSVTSGRGYNEQF

V: TRBV27
size: NA
J: TRBJ2-1
CDR3: ASSLVGAQYNEQF

V: TRBV7-6
size: NA
J: TRBJ2-5
CDR3: ASSYSSLTSAGTQY

V: TRBV6-1
size: NA
J: TRBJ2-2
CDR3: ASSEGIPGGELF

V: TRBV5-6
size: NA
J: TRBJ1-1
CDR3: ASSFMRFTEAF

V: TRBV6-1
size: once
J: TRBJ2-3
CDR3: ASSERAGGRTDTQY

V: TRBV7-3
size: few
J: TRBJ2-7
CDR3: ASSLSGGQNHEQY

V: TRBV18
size: NA
J: TRBJ1-1
CDR3: ASSRDRGNTEAF

V: TRBV5-4
size: NA
J: TRBJ2-1
CDR3: ASSPRVGGSKNEQF

V: TRBV15
size: NA
J: TRBJ1-5
CDR3: ATSRGGNNQPQH

V: TRBV5-4
size: NA
J: TRBJ2-7
CDR3: ASSRTGGSDYEQY

V: TRBV7-2
size: few
J: TRBJ2-1
CDR3: ASSLVGTSGYNEQF

V: TRBV4-2
size: NA
J: TRBJ2-1
CDR3: ASRLKLGTSGRNQDEQF

V: TRBV9
size: NA
J: TRBJ1-2
CDR3: ASSPVPGDGYT

V: TRBV28
size: NA
J: TRBJ2-1
CDR3: ASNGQGRDEQF

V: TRBV23-1
size: NA
J: TRBJ1-2
CDR3: ASSQKGGTGGKVGYT

V: TRBV28
size: NA
J: TRBJ1-2
CDR3: ASRRGQSSANYGYT

V: TRBV9
size: NA
J: TRBJ2-2
CDR3: ASSARLADTGELF

V: TRBV19
size: NA
J: TRBJ2-1
CDR3: ASSSREWYNKQF

V: TRBV7-3
size: NA
J: TRBJ2-7
CDR3: ASSWGVEGPYEQY

V: TRBV7-9
size: NA
J: TRBJ2-7
CDR3: ASSSQGRHEQY

V: TRBV7-9
size: NA
J: TRBJ2-1
CDR3: ASSLILQGLDEQF

V: TRBV28
size: NA
J: TRBJ2-3
CDR3: ASSSVPYGQY

V: TRBV6-6
size: NA
J: TRBJ2-3
CDR3: ASSPHGRSGTDTQY

V: TRBV29-1
size: once
J: TRBJ2-3
CDR3: SVPRAGSTDTQY

V: TRBV11-3
size: NA
J: TRBJ2-5
CDR3: ASREGRLAGEGTQY

V: TRBV6-6
size: NA
J: TRBJ1-5
CDR3: ASSLDNRYSNQPQH

V: TRBV18
size: NA
J: TRBJ2-7
CDR3: ASSPEVGSGYEQY

V: TRBV4-1
size: NA
J: TRBJ1-2
CDR3: ASSQVSTEKYGYT

V: TRBV7-9
size: once
J: TRBJ1-2
CDR3: ASSLLRGGQDYGYT

V: TRBV5-4
size: NA
J: TRBJ2-7
CDR3: ASSPRGHGSSYEQY

V: TRBV28
size: NA
J: TRBJ1-5
CDR3: ASSSGTAKPQH

V: TRBV19
size: NA
J: TRBJ2-2
CDR3: ASSKNRGTGELF

V: TRBV4-3
size: NA
J: TRBJ2-3
CDR3: ASSQEYGQGADTQY

V: TRBV30
size: once
J: TRBJ1-4
CDR3: AWRLGTDILATNEKLF

V: TRBV5-6
size: NA
J: TRBJ1-2
CDR3: ASRTPFYGYT

V: TRBV7-2
size: NA
J: TRBJ2-7
CDR3: ASSLLGVGYEQY

V: TRBV6-4
size: NA
J: TRBJ2-1
CDR3: ASSSLAGGNEQF

V: TRBV9
size: NA
J: TRBJ2-7
CDR3: ASSVDDGPLREQY